These 32 T cell receptor beta chains share one sample of origin, sequenced in a study of T cells in Graves' hyperthyroidism and ophthalmopathy. From RNA transcripts, TCR beta CDR3 regions were amplified. TCR CDR3 regions were first amplified by RT-PCR with HTBI primers. Using its own MiXCR run on the multiplex PCR reads, TCRdb lists one record per CDR3 protein. The sample holds roughly 500,000 distinct CDR3 sequences, around 42% seen once. The source material was peripheral blood or thyroid tissue (not recorded which). The origin of the receptors is an adult woman with Graves' disease, either hyperthyroidism or ophthalmopathy (not recorded which).

The chain recombines TRBV7-2 with TRBJ1-6; no clear D. Per germline, CDR1 SGHTA and CDR2 FQGNSA. Trimming took 5 bases from V and 14 from J, leaving 13 bases between them. The CDR3 length is 12 residues. CDR3 amino acids: CASSDAGWALHF. The DNA of the CDR3 is TGTGCCAGCAGCGACGCCGGTTGGGCCCTCCACTTT.

The V call is TRBV2, the J call TRBJ2-5, with 7 bases that match TRBD2. CDR1 and CDR2 from the germline V gene are SNHLY and FYNNEI. This CDR3 is built from 18 residues. Trimming took 7 bases from V and 2 from J; bases not matched to a gene: 19. The chain's CDR3 is CASTGSGWGKKGQETQYF. The CDR3 nucleotides are TGTGCCAGCACCGGTAGCGGGTGGGGTAAGAAGGGGCAAGAGACCCAGTACTTC.

This clonotype was recorded many times. The gene calls are TRBV5-1 and TRBJ2-7, with D unclear. V was shortened by 0 bases and J by 0 bases, with 10 bases between the two germline ends. From germline, CDR1 is SGHRS and CDR2 YFSETQ. The CDR3 spans 15 residues. In DNA form, the CDR3 reads TGCGCCAGCAGCTTGGAACGGCTCGGCTCCTACGAGCAGTACTTC. It specifies CASSLERLGSYEQYF.

This clonotype appeared many times. The V and J genes are TRBV9 and TRBJ1-2, with a weak D call TRBD1 (6 bases). The V gene's germline CDR1 is SGDLS and CDR2 YYNGEE. The CDR3 totals 15 residues. Trimming pared 2 bases from V and 2 bases from J, leaving 13 bases between. This CDR3 is CASSVSLDRNYGYTF. DNA for the CDR3: TGTGCCAGCAGCGTCAGCCTGGACAGAAACTATGGCTACACCTTC.

About this clonotype: The conserved phenylalanine or tryptophan normally closing the CDR3 is absent here, so this likely arose from a read error. No DNA is shown, since the ends of the CDR3 on it are uncertain; the CDR3 is the one TCRdb lists. The chain joins TRBV12-3 or TRBV12-4 to TRBJ1-3; the DNA was not compared with TRBD1, the D call given in the table. 10 amino acids form the CDR3, both terminal residues included. CDR3: CASTRAGANT.

This clonotype turned up a few times. The chain couples TRBV7-2 to TRBJ1-6, with TRBD1 as a possible D gene (5 bases). The length of the CDR3 is 15 residues. The germline V gene encodes CDR1 SGHTA and CDR2 FQGNSA. The ends were cut back, 1 base at V and 11 bases at J, with 15 bases in the middle. CDR3 loop: CASSLESNEGAPLHF. The CDR3, as DNA: TGTGCCAGCAGCTTAGAAAGTAATGAAGGGGCACCCCTCCACTTT.

The chain uses TRBV6-1 and TRBJ2-7; 8 positions match TRBD1. This CDR3 is built from 15 residues. The V segment lost 1 base and the J segment 3 bases; nucleotides outside the gene matches: 5. The germline V gene encodes CDR1 MNHNS and CDR2 SASEGT. As DNA, the CDR3 is TGTGCCAGCAGTGAAGGGTACAGGGGGAGCTACGAGCAGTACTTC. It yields the protein CASSEGYRGSYEQYF.

The gene calls are TRBV19 and TRBJ1-2; D is ambiguous. The CDR3 loop spans 12 amino acids. CDR1 and CDR2 from the germline V gene are LNHDA and SQIVND (reference sequence). With 3 bases removed from V and 7 bases from J, the gap between germline ends came to 9 bases. This CDR3 reads CASSISERGYTF. The CDR3 coding sequence is TGTGCCAGTAGTATTTCGGAGCGTGGCTACACCTTC.

The V call is TRBV3-1, the J call TRBJ1-1, with D unresolved. The CDR3 totals 13 residues. Per germline, CDR1 LGHDT and CDR2 YNNKEL (reference sequence). Deletions cut 0 bases from V and 11 bases from J, with 13 bases between. The CDR3 DNA sequence: TGTGCCAGCAGCCAAGAAATCGGAGAGGCTGCTTTCTTT. Its protein is CASSQEIGEAAFF.

This clonotype was detected many times. The chain links TRBV19 to TRBJ2-2; the D gene is possibly TRBD2 (6 bases). Trimming removed 6 bases from V and 0 bases from J, with 11 bases in between. The germline gives CDR1 LNHDA, CDR2 SQIVND (reference sequence). CDR3 size: 15 residues. CDR3 sequence (DNA): TGTGCCAGTAGGCCCGGGGGAGCGAACACCGGGGAGCTGTTTTTT. It specifies CASRPGGANTGELFF.

This clonotype was seen ten or more times. The chain couples TRBV28 to TRBJ1-4, with unresolved D. CDR3 length: 13 residues. Trimming removed 4 bases from V and 8 bases from J, with 11 bases in between. CDR1 and CDR2 (germline): MDHEN, SYDVKM. CDR3 sequence reads: CASSSYKGEKLFF. DNA for the CDR3: TGTGCCAGCAGTTCGTACAAAGGGGAAAAACTGTTTTTT.

Points on this clonotype: A much more abundant neighbour one base away suggests this may be a read error. The chain uses TRBV11-3 and TRBJ2-2; no clear D gene. The CDR3 sequence is 15 residues long. The germline V gene encodes CDR1 SGHNT and CDR2 YENEEA. CDR3 bases: TGTGCCGGCAGCCGAAGTGTATATGCCACCGGGGAGCTGTTTTTT. Translated: CAGSRSVYATGELFF.

This clonotype showed up many times. V gene TRBV5-1 combines with J gene TRBJ1-1, with 8 bases fitting TRBD1. Germline loops: CDR1 SGHRS, CDR2 YFSETQ. With 4 bases clipped from V and 5 bases from J, the junction kept 10 bases outside the gene matches. CDR3 size: 15 residues. CDR3 amino acids: CASSEDPGGLTEAFF. Here the CDR3 DNA reads TGCGCCAGCAGCGAAGATCCAGGGGGCCTGACTGAAGCTTTCTTT.

J is TRBJ2-7 and V is TRBV5-4; D not resolved. V lost 3 bases and J 2 bases, leaving 9 bases between the germline ends. Germline V gene sequence: CDR1 SGHNT, CDR2 YYREEE (reference sequence). The CDR3 has 13 residues. This CDR3 is CASSSDQAYEQYF. CDR3 DNA: TGTGCCAGCAGCTCGGACCAGGCCTACGAGCAGTACTTC.

The chain is built from TRBV24-1 and TRBJ2-7; 8 nucleotides line up with TRBD2. Germline V lookup: CDR1 KGHDR, CDR2 SFDVKD. V was clipped by 9 bases and J by 5 bases; unmatched bases: 5. This CDR3 is 12 amino acids long. The CDR3 loop is CATGNSGDEQYF. In DNA form, the CDR3 reads TGTGCCACCGGAAATAGCGGGGACGAGCAGTACTTC.

This sequence joins TRBV10-3 and TRBJ2-5, with D unclear. Trimming stripped 4 bases from V and 1 base from J, with 16 bases between. The CDR3 sequence is 16 residues long. CDR1 and CDR2 (germline): ENHRY, SYGVKD. This CDR3 is CAISARGDSSQETQYF. The CDR3 DNA follows: TGTGCCATCAGTGCTAGAGGTGATAGCAGCCAAGAGACCCAGTACTTC.

This clonotype was recorded many times. The chain combines TRBV7-9 with TRBJ1-6; 7 nucleotides line up with TRBD1. The CDR3 runs 15 residues. V lost 10 bases to trimming and J lost 6 bases; unmatched junction nucleotides: 12. Germline V lookup: CDR1 SEHNR, CDR2 FQNEAQ (reference sequence). The CDR3 sequence is CAIPGQPSFNSPLHF. CDR3 nucleotides: TGTGCCATTCCGGGACAGCCAAGCTTTAATTCACCCCTCCACTTT.

CDR3: CASSQVPRGGYTF. CDR3 nucleotides: TGTGCCAGCAGCCAAGTCCCTCGGGGAGGCTACACCTTC. V and J are TRBV7-9 and TRBJ1-2; D ambiguous. The CDR3 is made up of 13 amino acids. CDR1 SEHNR and CDR2 FQNEAQ come from the germline V gene (reference sequence). V dropped 5 bases and J dropped 8 bases, with 15 bases sitting between them.

This clonotype was counted at least ten times. The chain combines TRBV9 with TRBJ2-2; D gene uncertain. V was cut by 2 bases and J by 4 bases, with 3 bases left in between. The germline CDR1 and CDR2 sequences are SGDLS and YYNGEE. CDR3 size: 12 residues. The CDR3 protein is CASSVITGELFF. CDR3 nucleotide sequence: TGTGCCAGCAGCGTTATCACCGGGGAGCTGTTTTTT.

This clonotype has a single count. A junction end diverges from the germline sequence, so it may reflect a read error. The V call is TRBV24-1, the J call TRBJ2-2; no clear D. This CDR3 contains 11 residues. Germline CDR1 and CDR2: KGHDR and SFDVKD. CDR3 sequence (DNA): TGTGCCACCAGTGACTCCCGGAGAGCAACCTTT. Its translation: CATSDSRRATF.

The CDR3 here is CAISALRGSLFYGYTF. The CDR3, as DNA: TGTGCCATCAGTGCTTTGAGGGGCAGCTTATTCTATGGCTACACCTTC. The chain uses TRBV10-3 and TRBJ1-2; D is possibly TRBD1 (5 bases). The CDR3 has 16 residues. Germline CDR1 and CDR2: ENHRY and SYGVKD. With 4 bases removed from V and 4 bases from J, the gap between germline ends came to 19 bases.

This clonotype was counted between two and nine times. The V and J genes are TRBV30 and TRBJ2-7; D not certain. The CDR3 covers 13 residues. Germline V gives CDR1 GTSNPN, CDR2 SVGIG (reference sequence). The V gene lost 0 bases and the J gene lost 6 bases, with 12 bases spanning the gap. The CDR3, as DNA: TGTGCCTGGAGTGTAGGCCTAGTTTTCGAGCAGTACTTC. This translates into CAWSVGLVFEQYF.

The rearrangement uses TRBV29-1 and TRBJ1-1, with TRBD1 as a possible D gene (6 bases). V was pared by 2 bases and J by 1 base, with 14 bases between. The germline CDR1 and CDR2 sequences are SQVTM and ANQGSEA. The CDR3 consists of 15 residues. For the CDR3, the DNA is TGCAGCGTTGAAAATGACCTACAGGGGAACACTGAAGCTTTCTTT. It specifies CSVENDLQGNTEAFF.

This clonotype was seen at least ten times. The gene calls are TRBV20-1 and TRBJ2-7, with D possibly matching TRBD1 (6 bases). This CDR3 contains 13 residues. Germline values: CDR1 DFQATT, CDR2 SNEGSKA (reference sequence). Trimming took off 6 bases at V and 2 bases at J, with 14 bases between the two ends. The CDR3 protein is CSAPTGQTYEQYF. CDR3 sequence (DNA): TGCAGTGCCCCGACAGGCCAGACCTACGAGCAGTACTTC.

The gene calls are TRBV5-1 and TRBJ1-1; D not certain. The CDR3 spans 12 residues. The V gene lost 5 bases and the J gene lost 10 bases, with 15 bases spanning the gap. Germline CDR1 SGHRS, CDR2 YFSETQ. Here the CDR3 DNA reads TGCGCCAGCAGGGAGGGCACAGTTCGAGCTTTCTTT. The encoded protein is CASREGTVRAFF.

The V and J genes are TRBV7-9 and TRBJ1-1, with TRBD1 identical over 10 bases. This CDR3 is built from 17 residues. CDR1 and CDR2 (germline): SEHNR, FQNEAQ (reference sequence). The ends lost 5 bases at V and 0 bases at J; junction bases unmatched: 9. The chain's CDR3 is CASSRNRDRGMNTEAFF. The CDR3 region has the DNA TGTGCCAGCAGCCGCAACCGGGACAGGGGCATGAACACTGAAGCTTTCTTT.

This clonotype was recorded many times. One end of the junction does not line up with germline, which may come from a read error. The V and J genes are TRBV5-1 and TRBJ1-1, with unresolved D. Germline loops: CDR1 SGHRS, CDR2 YFSETQ. The CDR3 spans 13 residues. The DNA of the CDR3 is TGTGCCAGCAGCTTAACTGGGAACACTGAAGCTTTCTTT. This gives the protein CASSLTGNTEAFF. Supplemented by reference TRBV5-1 and TRBJ1-1, the full variable domain reads KAGVTQTPRYLIKTRGQQVTLSCSPISGHRSVSWYQQTPGQGLQFLFEYFSETQRNKGNFPGRFSGRQFSNSRSEMNVSTLELGDSALYLCASSLTGNTEAFFGQGTRLTVV.

The sample holds a few counts of this clonotype. J is TRBJ2-5 and V is TRBV29-1; no firm D call. The CDR3 sequence is 11 residues long. V was shortened by 4 bases and J by 5 bases, with 8 bases between the two germline ends. CDR1 SQVTM and CDR2 ANQGSEA come from the germline V gene. CDR3 DNA: TGCAGCGTTGTGTTCGCCGAGACCCAGTACTTC. Translation gives CSVVFAETQYF.

The chain combines TRBV7-9 with TRBJ1-1; possible D gene TRBD1, 6 bases. Germline V gives CDR1 SEHNR, CDR2 FQNEAQ (reference sequence). The CDR3 sequence is 15 residues long. The ends were cut back, 1 base at V and 2 bases at J, with 11 bases in the middle. Written as DNA, the CDR3 is TGTGCCAGCAGCTTAGGTCAGGGGCTTAACACTGAAGCTTTCTTT. It encodes CASSLGQGLNTEAFF.

This clonotype was picked up one time. A read error may be the cause here, since a much bigger clone is one base away. This rearrangement joins TRBV10-3 to TRBJ1-1; no definite D call. The CDR3 contains 13 residues. V lost 7 bases and J lost 6, with 15 bases in between. Germline V gene lookup returns CDR1 ENHRY and CDR2 SYGVKD. The DNA for the CDR3 is TGTGCCATCACAGAACGGGCTCCGGCTGAAGCTTTCTTT. It specifies CAITERAPAEAFF.

In its sample, this clonotype was seen once. This sequence joins TRBV5-1 and TRBJ2-3; possible D gene TRBD2, 7 bases. The germline V and J ends were trimmed by 0 bases and 6 bases, with 17 bases remaining between them. Per the germline V gene, CDR1 is SGHRS and CDR2 is YFSETQ. This CDR3 is 16 amino acids long. The CDR3 coding sequence is TGCGCCAGCAGCTTGGCCGAAGCGGGACAAGGGGATACGCAGTATTTT. This translates into CASSLAEAGQGDTQYF. Full variable domain (remainder filled in from reference TRBV5-1 and TRBJ2-3): KAGVTQTPRYLIKTRGQQVTLSCSPISGHRSVSWYQQTPGQGLQFLFEYFSETQRNKGNFPGRFSGRQFSNSRSEMNVSTLELGDSALYLCASSLAEAGQGDTQYFGPGTRLTVL.

The V and J genes are TRBV7-9 and TRBJ2-3, with D perhaps matching TRBD2 (6 bases). Germline values: CDR1 SEHNR, CDR2 FQNEAQ (reference sequence). The V end lost 5 bases, the J end lost 7 bases, and 10 bases lay between the germline ends. The CDR3 length is 12 residues. CDR3 amino acids: CASSQSGYTQYF. CDR3 DNA sequence: TGTGCCAGCAGCCAGAGCGGGTATACGCAGTATTTT.